Below, 30 T cell receptor beta chains from the same sample are listed, as sequenced in a study of cytomegalovirus exposure and HLA in healthy donors (dated by TCRdb to the late 2010s). The library was produced with the immunoSEQ multiplex PCR assay. For the multiplex PCR, a mixture combining 60 forward primers for TCR Vbeta segments and 13 reverse primers for TCR Jbeta segments was used. In its TCRdb copy, this immuneACCESS table keeps in-frame sequences only and misses some clones. Where compared with another copy, unresolved V genes explain less than half of these, and the others have no known cause. For this sample there are 160,000 or so clones; 80% to 90% appear just once. The top ten hold 6% to 9% of the sample. The source material was PBMCs. The source is a woman younger than 45 in good health and CMV-seropositive.

The chain joins TRBV5-1 to TRBJ1-3; D is perhaps TRBD1 (5 bases). In germline, CDR1 is SGHRS, CDR2 YFSETQ. The CDR3 sequence is 14 residues long. V lost 4 bases and J 0 bases, leaving 8 bases between the germline ends. The CDR3 DNA is TGCGCCAGCAGCCCGGACATCTCTGGAAACACCATATATTTT. Translated: CASSPDISGNTIYF.

The genes are TRBV7-2 and TRBJ1-2; D unclear. The CDR3 loop spans 14 amino acids. CDR1 is SGHTA, CDR2 FQGNSA, per germline. V was shortened by 5 bases and J by 6 bases, with 16 bases between the two germline ends. The CDR3, as DNA: TGTGCCAGCAGCCGCATGGCAGGAAAACATGGCTACACCTTC. It specifies CASSRMAGKHGYTF.

This clone was recorded a few times. The V call is TRBV23-1, the J call TRBJ2-7, with 9 bases identical to TRBD1. TRBV23-1 is an ORF for which the function is uncertain. V dropped 4 bases and J dropped 4; count of bases not matched to a gene: 14. The CDR3 is made up of 17 amino acids. The DNA of the CDR3 is TGCGCCAGCAGTCTCTCCCAAGGGGACAGGGAAACTTACGAGCAGTACTTC. Translating it yields CASSLSQGDRETYEQYF.

V gene TRBV23-1 combines with J gene TRBJ1-4; 8 nucleotides match TRBD1. TRBV23-1 is noted as an ORF with a role that remains uncertain. The V segment lost 2 bases and the J segment 0 bases; nucleotides outside the gene matches: 17. The CDR3 is made up of 21 amino acids. The CDR3 spells CASSQRDYRGKRPATNEKLFF. In DNA, the CDR3 is TGCGCCAGCAGTCAAAGGGATTACAGGGGGAAGCGCCCCGCAACTAATGAAAAACTGTTTTTT.

The chain employs TRBV9 and TRBJ1-2; D may be TRBD1 (6 bases). Between the trimmed V and J ends, which lost 0 bases and 5 bases, there was a span of 11 bases. Germline values: CDR1 SGDLS, CDR2 YYNGEE. The CDR3 runs 14 residues. CDR3 region: CASSVVDRPYGYTF. The CDR3 DNA reads as TGTGCCAGCAGCGTAGTGGACAGACCATATGGCTACACCTTC.

The J gene is TRBJ1-2, the V gene TRBV9; maybe TRBD1 (5 bases). Germline V gives CDR1 SGDLS, CDR2 YYNGEE. This CDR3 comprises 15 residues. V lost 3 bases and J 5 bases, leaving 17 bases between the germline ends. DNA of the CDR3: TGTGCCAGCAGCGCACAGGATTGGGTAGGGTATGGCTACACCTTC. It is translated as CASSAQDWVGYGYTF.

The gene calls are TRBV29-1 and TRBJ1-2; 8 positions agree with TRBD1. Germline CDR1 and CDR2: SQVTM and ANQGSEA. V shed 3 bases and J 4 bases; nucleotides not matched to a gene: 10. The CDR3 runs 15 residues. CDR3 DNA: TGCAGCGTTGAGGACAGGGCCGAAACCTCCTATGGCTACACCTTC. Encoded protein: CSVEDRAETSYGYTF.

This clone has more than one count but fewer than ten. The chain joins TRBV29-1 to TRBJ2-1; 8 bases are shared with TRBD2. Germline V gene data show CDR1 as SQVTM and CDR2 as ANQGSEA. V trimming: 5 bases; J trimming: 4 bases; junction bases outside the gene matches: 1. The CDR3 is made up of 12 amino acids. DNA for the CDR3: TGCAGCGTTCGGGGGGGGTACAATGAGCAGTTCTTC. Residues: CSVRGGYNEQFF.

The chain uses TRBV13 and TRBJ2-7, with a possible D match to TRBD1 (5 bases). Trimming removed 2 bases from V and 3 bases from J, with 23 bases in between. Per the germline V gene, CDR1 is PRHDT and CDR2 is FYEKMQ (reference sequence). The CDR3 extends over 18 amino acids. In DNA, the CDR3 is TGTGCCAGCAGCTTACGGTTCAGACCTAAAGGGGTGTTCTACGAGCAGTACTTC. It yields the protein CASSLRFRPKGVFYEQYF. Together with reference TRBV13 and TRBJ2-7, the CDR3 gives the full variable domain: AAGVIQSPRHLIKEKRETATLKCYPIPRHDTVYWYQQGPGQDPQFLISFYEKMQSDKGSIPDRFSAQQFSDYHSELNMSSLELGDSALYFCASSLRFRPKGVFYEQYFGPGTRLTVT.

In the case of this clone: Other DNA sequences of this sample code for an identical CDR3. This sequence joins TRBV27 and TRBJ2-7, with D unclear. Trimming stripped 0 bases from V and 0 bases from J, with 6 bases between. The CDR3 contains 14 residues. Germline V lookup: CDR1 MNHEY, CDR2 SMNVEV (reference sequence). The CDR3 region has the DNA TGTGCCAGCAGTTTATCGCCGCGCTCCTACGAGCAGTACTTC. Protein sequence: CASSLSPRSYEQYF.

The chain combines TRBV29-1 with TRBJ2-7, with 7 bases lining up with TRBD1. The V gene end was trimmed by 7 bases and the J gene end by 5 bases; junction bases not matched to a gene: 11. Germline assignment: CDR1 SQVTM and CDR2 ANQGSEA. This CDR3 is built from 13 residues. The CDR3 bases are TGCAGCGGAACGACAGGGACCGGAGACGAGCAGTACTTC. Translating it yields CSGTTGTGDEQYF.

This clone turned up a few times. V is TRBV10-3 and J is TRBJ1-2; 7 bases fit TRBD1. The germline CDR1 and CDR2 sequences are ENHRY and SYGVKD. V lost 6 bases, J lost 4 bases, and 5 bases stayed unmatched. The CDR3 contains 13 residues. CDR3 bases: TGTGCCATCAGCGACAGGGCAGGCTATGGCTACACCTTC. As protein: CAISDRAGYGYTF.

CDR3 residues: CASSLNGQGSFGANVLTF. The CDR3 bases are TGTGCCAGCAGCTTGAACGGACAGGGGAGCTTTGGGGCCAACGTCCTGACTTTC. The chain combines TRBV11-1 with TRBJ2-6; 9 bases are a match to TRBD1. The CDR3 sequence is 18 residues long. Germline CDR1 reads SGHAT; CDR2 reads FQDESV (reference sequence). Germline trimming cut 3 bases from V and 3 bases from J; bases unmatched to any gene: 9.

The chain combines TRBV11-1 with TRBJ2-3, with D possibly TRBD1 on 7 matching bases. The CDR3 has 14 residues. The germline gives CDR1 SGHAT, CDR2 FQDESV (reference sequence). Trimming took 9 bases from V and 0 from J, leaving 13 bases between them. The CDR3 is CASRQGGSTDTQYF. The DNA of the CDR3 is TGTGCCAGTCGTCAGGGGGGCAGCACAGATACGCAGTATTTT.

The rearrangement links TRBV11-1 to TRBJ2-3; 9 bases are shared with TRBD1. The germline gives CDR1 SGHAT, CDR2 FQDESV (reference sequence). This CDR3 is 15 amino acids long. The V and J ends lost 5 bases and 8 bases, in that order; junction bases with no gene match: 11. The CDR3 here is CASSRDRAALGTQYF. The CDR3 DNA follows: TGTGCCAGCAGCCGGGACAGGGCAGCCCTAGGTACGCAGTATTTT.

V and J are TRBV2 and TRBJ1-2, with D maybe TRBD1 (5 bases). The V and J ends lost 6 bases and 3 bases respectively, with 11 bases between them. This CDR3 is 13 amino acids long. Germline CDR1 and CDR2: SNHLY and FYNNEI. The chain's CDR3 is CASRTGMYYGYTF. In DNA form, the CDR3 reads TGTGCCAGCAGAACAGGAATGTACTATGGCTACACCTTC.

This chain joins TRBV29-1 and TRBJ2-3; D is perhaps TRBD2 (6 bases). Germline CDR1 reads SQVTM; CDR2 reads ANQGSEA. V dropped 6 bases and J dropped 4 bases, with 11 bases sitting between them. The CDR3 has 12 amino acids. CDR3 nucleotide sequence: TGCAGCGTCAACGGAGGGTCAGATACGCAGTATTTT. As protein: CSVNGGSDTQYF.

V and J are TRBV28 and TRBJ2-7, with D possibly being TRBD2 (5 bases). CDR1 and CDR2 from the germline V gene are MDHEN and SYDVKM. The CDR3 is 13 amino acids. The ends were cut back, 3 bases at V and 5 bases at J, with 11 bases in the middle. The CDR3 coding sequence is TGTGCCAGCAGTTTTTTTCTCGGGGACGAGCAGTACTTC. It translates to CASSFFLGDEQYF.

Details on this clone: One junction end disagrees with the germline gene, perhaps due to a read error. The chain joins TRBV11-3 to TRBJ2-2; TRBD1 agrees at 9 bases. Germline values: CDR1 SGHNT, CDR2 YENEEA. This CDR3 region has 16 residues. The CDR3 sequence: CTSSFGQGYLTGELFF. The CDR3 DNA reads TGTACCAGCAGCTTTGGACAGGGGTACCTCACCGGGGAGCTGTTTTTT.

This clone appeared a single time. This rearrangement joins TRBV7-9 to TRBJ1-2, with D perhaps matching TRBD1 (6 bases). Germline CDR1 reads SEHNR; CDR2 reads FQNEAQ (reference sequence). The CDR3 spans 15 residues. The V and J ends lost 5 bases and 3 bases respectively, with 16 bases between them. The CDR3 sequence is CASSPQGKGDYGYTF. CDR3 in DNA: TGTGCCAGCAGCCCACAGGGAAAAGGCGACTATGGCTACACCTTC.

This clone was found a few times. The CDR3, as DNA: TGCAGCGCCGAAGCGGGGGAAGACCACTCTGGGGCCAACGTCCTGACTTTC. Translating it yields CSAEAGEDHSGANVLTF. The J gene is TRBJ2-6, the V gene TRBV29-1; 8 positions agree with TRBD2. CDR1 is SQVTM and CDR2 is ANQGSEA in the germline V gene. CDR3 length: 17 amino acids. After removal of 7 bases from V and 0 bases from J, the junction contained 11 bases not matched to a gene.

This chain joins TRBV7-3 and TRBJ2-3; 11 bases fit TRBD2. CDR3 size: 19 residues. CDR1 and CDR2 (germline): SGHTA, FQGTGA. V was pared by 0 bases and J by 0 bases, with 8 bases of the junction left unmatched. The CDR3 nucleotides read TGTGCCAGCAGCTTAACGGCGCTAGCGGGGGGCGCTAGCACAGATACGCAGTATTTT. Protein: CASSLTALAGGASTDTQYF.

V and J are TRBV13 and TRBJ2-2; 12 nucleotides align to TRBD2. The CDR3 length is 15 residues. The ends lost 5 bases at V and 7 bases at J; junction bases unmatched: 5. CDR1 is PRHDT, CDR2 FYEKMQ, per germline (reference sequence). CDR3 coding DNA: TGTGCCAGCAGCCCTGGACTAGCGGGGCTCGGGGAGCTGTTTTTT. Translation gives CASSPGLAGLGELFF.

The chain employs TRBV6-6 and TRBJ1-2; the match to TRBD1 covers 9 bases. Germline V CDR1 and CDR2: MNHNY, SVGAGI (reference sequence). The CDR3 loop spans 12 amino acids. The ends lost 8 bases at V and 8 bases at J; junction bases unmatched: 6. The CDR3 sequence: CASAQGAKGYTF. The CDR3 nucleotides read TGTGCCAGCGCACAGGGGGCGAAGGGCTACACCTTC.

The chain couples TRBV10-3 to TRBJ2-1, with 9 bases lining up with TRBD2. Germline values: CDR1 ENHRY, CDR2 SYGVKD. This CDR3 spans 13 amino acids. V gave up 10 bases and J gave up 6 bases; unmatched junction bases: 7. The CDR3 reads CATAGGIVNEQFF. CDR3 in DNA: TGTGCCACGGCGGGGGGGATTGTCAATGAGCAGTTCTTC.

The rearrangement uses TRBV14 and TRBJ2-5; D might be TRBD2 (5 bases). V lost 0 bases and J lost 5, with 13 bases in between. Germline CDR1 and CDR2: SGHDN and FVKESK. This CDR3 is built from 15 residues. The CDR3 sequence: CASSQDRGSGETQYF. The CDR3 nucleotides are TGTGCCAGCAGCCAAGATCGGGGATCTGGGGAGACCCAGTACTTC.

The gene calls are TRBV29-1 and TRBJ1-3, with TRBD1 identical over 7 bases. The CDR3 is made up of 15 amino acids. The J segment lost 3 bases and the V segment lost 1 base, leaving 6 bases of the junction unmatched. From germline, CDR1 is SQVTM and CDR2 ANQGSEA. This CDR3 reads CSVEGNRGDGNTIYF. In DNA, the CDR3 is TGCAGCGTTGAAGGTAACAGGGGCGATGGAAACACCATATATTTT.

The J gene is TRBJ1-6, the V gene TRBV4-1; 11 bases fit TRBD1. CDR3 length equals 18 residues. With V trimmed by 0 bases and J by 4 bases, 5 bases remained unmatched. Germline V lookup: CDR1 MGHRA, CDR2 YSYEKL. CDR3 region: CASSQDPDRGRYNSPLHF. The DNA for the CDR3 is TGCGCCAGCAGCCAAGATCCGGACAGGGGGCGTTATAATTCACCCCTCCACTTT.

The CDR3 DNA is TGTGCCAGCTCACCTTTAACAGGGGTTGATTCACCCCTCCACTTT. Protein product: CASSPLTGVDSPLHF. This chain uses TRBV18 with TRBJ1-6; 7 positions match TRBD1. Germline CDR1 and CDR2: KGHSH and LQKENI. Trimming cost V 3 bases and J 8 bases; bases outside gene matches: 7. This CDR3 region has 15 residues.

This clone showed up just once. V is TRBV5-1 and J is TRBJ2-1; possible D gene TRBD2, 7 bases. Trimming took off 9 bases at V and 5 bases at J, with 18 bases between the two ends. The CDR3 runs to 14 residues. CDR1 and CDR2 from the germline V gene are SGHRS and YFSETQ. The CDR3 region is CATHRGAENNEQFF. For the CDR3, the DNA is TGCGCCACCCACCGGGGGGCAGAGAACAATGAGCAGTTCTTC.